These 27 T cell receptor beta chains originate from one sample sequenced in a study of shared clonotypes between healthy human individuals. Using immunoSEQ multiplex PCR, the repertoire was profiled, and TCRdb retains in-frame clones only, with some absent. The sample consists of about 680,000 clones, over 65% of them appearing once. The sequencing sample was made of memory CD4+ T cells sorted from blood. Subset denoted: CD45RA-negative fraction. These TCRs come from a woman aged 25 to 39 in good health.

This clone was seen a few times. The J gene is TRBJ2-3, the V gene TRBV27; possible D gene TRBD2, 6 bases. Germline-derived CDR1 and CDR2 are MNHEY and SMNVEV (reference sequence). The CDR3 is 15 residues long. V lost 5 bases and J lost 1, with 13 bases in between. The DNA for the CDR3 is TGTGCCAGCAGTCCCCTGGGGGGAGGCACAGATACGCAGTATTTT. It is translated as CASSPLGGGTDTQYF.

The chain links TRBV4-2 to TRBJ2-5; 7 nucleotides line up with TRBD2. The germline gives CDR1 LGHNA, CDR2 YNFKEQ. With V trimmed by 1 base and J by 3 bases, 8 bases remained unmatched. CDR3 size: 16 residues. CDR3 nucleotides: TGTGCCAGCAGCCAAGGGTGGCGGGGAGGGGAAGAGACCCAGTACTTC. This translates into CASSQGWRGGEETQYF.

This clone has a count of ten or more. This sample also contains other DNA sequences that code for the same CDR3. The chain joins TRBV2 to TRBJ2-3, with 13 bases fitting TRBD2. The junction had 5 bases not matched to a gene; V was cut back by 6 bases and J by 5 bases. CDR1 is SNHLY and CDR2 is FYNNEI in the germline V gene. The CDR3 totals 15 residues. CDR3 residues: CASRGLAGRGDTQYF. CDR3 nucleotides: TGTGCCAGCAGGGGACTAGCGGGACGGGGAGATACGCAGTATTTT. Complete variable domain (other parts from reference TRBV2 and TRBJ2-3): EPEVTQTPSHQVTQMGQEVILRCVPISNHLYFYWYRQILGQKVEFLVSFYNNEISEKSEIFDDQFSVERPDGSNFTLKIRSTKLEDSAMYFCASRGLAGRGDTQYFGPGTRLTVL.

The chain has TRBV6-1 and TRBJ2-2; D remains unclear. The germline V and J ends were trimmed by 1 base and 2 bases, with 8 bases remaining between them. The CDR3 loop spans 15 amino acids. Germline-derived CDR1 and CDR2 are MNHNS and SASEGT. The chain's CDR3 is CASSEGVVNTGELFF. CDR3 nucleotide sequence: TGTGCCAGCAGTGAAGGAGTTGTCAACACCGGGGAGCTGTTTTTT.

The CDR3 DNA reads as TGCGCCAGCAGCGCCGACTCAGGCGCCTACAATGAGCAGTTCTTC. Translating it yields CASSADSGAYNEQFF. The rearrangement links TRBV5-1 to TRBJ2-1; D unresolved. Germline lookup yields CDR1 SGHRS and CDR2 YFSETQ. This CDR3 region has 15 residues. The V end lost 4 bases, the J end lost 2 bases, and 13 bases lay between the germline ends.

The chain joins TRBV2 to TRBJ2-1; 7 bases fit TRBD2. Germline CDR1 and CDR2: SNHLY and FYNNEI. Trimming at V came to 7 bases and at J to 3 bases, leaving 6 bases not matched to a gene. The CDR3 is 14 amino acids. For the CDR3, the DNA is TGTGCCAGCACTCGGGCTAGCGGCTACAATGAGCAGTTCTTC. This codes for CASTRASGYNEQFF.

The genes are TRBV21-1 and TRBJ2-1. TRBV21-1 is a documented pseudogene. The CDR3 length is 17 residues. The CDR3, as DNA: TGTGCCAGCAGCAAAGTCCCGGGGCCCAGCTCCTACAATGAGCAGTTCTTC. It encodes CASSKVPGPSSYNEQFF.

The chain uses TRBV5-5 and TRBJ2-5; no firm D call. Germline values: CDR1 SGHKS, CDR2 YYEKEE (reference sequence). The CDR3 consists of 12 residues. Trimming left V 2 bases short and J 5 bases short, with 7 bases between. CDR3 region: CASSLLLETQYF. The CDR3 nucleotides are TGTGCCAGCAGCTTACTTCTGGAGACCCAGTACTTC.

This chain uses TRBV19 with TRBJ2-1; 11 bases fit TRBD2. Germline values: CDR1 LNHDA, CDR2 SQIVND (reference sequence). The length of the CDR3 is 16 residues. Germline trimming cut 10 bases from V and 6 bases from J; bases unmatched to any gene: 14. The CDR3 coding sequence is TGTGCCACCCGAAAGACTAGCGGGAAAGGTTCCAATGAGCAGTTCTTC. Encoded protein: CATRKTSGKGSNEQFF.

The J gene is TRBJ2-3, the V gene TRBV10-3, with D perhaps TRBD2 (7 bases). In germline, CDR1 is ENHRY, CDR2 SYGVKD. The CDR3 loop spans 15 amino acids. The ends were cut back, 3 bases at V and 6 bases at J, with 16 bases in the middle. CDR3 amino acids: CAISDGEGGVDTQYF. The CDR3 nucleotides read TGTGCCATCAGTGATGGGGAGGGGGGCGTGGATACGCAGTATTTT.

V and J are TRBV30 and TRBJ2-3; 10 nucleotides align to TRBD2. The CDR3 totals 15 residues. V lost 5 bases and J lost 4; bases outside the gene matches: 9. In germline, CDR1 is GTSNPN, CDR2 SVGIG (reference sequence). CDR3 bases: TGTGCCTGGTGTAGACTAGCGGGTGGGTCAGATACGCAGTATTTT. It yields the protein CAWCRLAGGSDTQYF.

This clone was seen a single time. The DNA for the CDR3 is TGTGCCAGTAGTACACAGCACACAGATACGCAGTATTTT. This codes for CASSTQHTDTQYF. The genes are TRBV19 and TRBJ2-3; D remains unclear. The V gene lost 4 bases and the J gene lost 2 bases, with 7 bases spanning the gap. Looked up from germline, CDR1 is LNHDA and CDR2 is SQIVND (reference sequence). The CDR3 spans 13 residues.

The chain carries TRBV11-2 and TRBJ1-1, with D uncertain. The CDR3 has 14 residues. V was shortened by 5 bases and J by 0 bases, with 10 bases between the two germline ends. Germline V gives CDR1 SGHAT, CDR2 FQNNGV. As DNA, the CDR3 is TGTGCCAGCAGCGCGCGACACTTGAACACTGAAGCTTTCTTT. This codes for CASSARHLNTEAFF.

The CDR3 protein is CASSHYSAGTFSGANVLTF. CDR3 bases: TGCGCCAGCAGCCATTACTCGGCAGGTACCTTCTCTGGGGCCAACGTCCTGACTTTC. The chain couples TRBV4-1 to TRBJ2-6; D gene uncertain. Germline loops: CDR1 MGHRA, CDR2 YSYEKL. V was shortened by 3 bases and J by 0 bases, with 18 bases between the two germline ends. This CDR3 is 19 amino acids long.

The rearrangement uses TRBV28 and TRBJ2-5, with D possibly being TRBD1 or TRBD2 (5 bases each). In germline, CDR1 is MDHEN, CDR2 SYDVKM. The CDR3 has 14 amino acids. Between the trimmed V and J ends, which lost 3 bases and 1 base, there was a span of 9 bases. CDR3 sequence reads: CASSFGGFQETQYF. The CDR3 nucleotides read TGTGCCAGCAGTTTTGGGGGTTTCCAAGAGACCCAGTACTTC.

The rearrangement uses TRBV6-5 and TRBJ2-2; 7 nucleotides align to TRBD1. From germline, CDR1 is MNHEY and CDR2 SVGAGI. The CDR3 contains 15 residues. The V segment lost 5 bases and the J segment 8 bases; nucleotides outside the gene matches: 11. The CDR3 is CASSPQGSVPGELFF. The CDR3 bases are TGTGCCAGCAGTCCACAGGGGTCGGTCCCGGGGGAGCTGTTTTTT.

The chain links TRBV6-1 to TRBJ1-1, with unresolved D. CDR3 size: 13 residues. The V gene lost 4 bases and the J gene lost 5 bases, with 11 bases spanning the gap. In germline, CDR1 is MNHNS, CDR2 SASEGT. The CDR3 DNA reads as TGTGCCAGCAGTGCCCTAAGAACTACTGAAGCTTTCTTT. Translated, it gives CASSALRTTEAFF.

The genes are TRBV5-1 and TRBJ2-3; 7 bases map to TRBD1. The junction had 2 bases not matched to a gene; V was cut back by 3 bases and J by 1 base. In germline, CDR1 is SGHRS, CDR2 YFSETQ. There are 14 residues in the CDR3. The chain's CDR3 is CASSSTGRTDTQYF. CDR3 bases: TGCGCCAGCAGCTCGACAGGGCGCACAGATACGCAGTATTTT. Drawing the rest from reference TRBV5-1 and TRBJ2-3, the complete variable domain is KAGVTQTPRYLIKTRGQQVTLSCSPISGHRSVSWYQQTPGQGLQFLFEYFSETQRNKGNFPGRFSGRQFSNSRSEMNVSTLELGDSALYLCASSSTGRTDTQYFGPGTRLTVL.

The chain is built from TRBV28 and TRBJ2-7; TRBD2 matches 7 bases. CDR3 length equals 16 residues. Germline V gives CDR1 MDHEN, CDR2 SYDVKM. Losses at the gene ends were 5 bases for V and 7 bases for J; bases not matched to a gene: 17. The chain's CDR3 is CASSPRGRTSDREQYF. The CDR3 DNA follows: TGTGCCAGCAGTCCCCGGGGGAGGACTAGTGATAGGGAGCAGTACTTC.

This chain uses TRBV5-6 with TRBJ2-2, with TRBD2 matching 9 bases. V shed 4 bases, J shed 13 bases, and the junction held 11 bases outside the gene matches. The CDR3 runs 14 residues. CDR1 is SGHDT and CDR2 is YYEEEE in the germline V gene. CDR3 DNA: TGTGCCAGCAGCCGTAGCGGGAGAGATCGGGTGCTGTTTTTT. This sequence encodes CASSRSGRDRVLFF.

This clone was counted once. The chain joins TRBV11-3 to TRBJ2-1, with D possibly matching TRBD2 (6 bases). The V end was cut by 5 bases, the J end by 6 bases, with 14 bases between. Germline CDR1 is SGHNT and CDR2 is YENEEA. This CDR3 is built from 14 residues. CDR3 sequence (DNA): TGTGCCAGCAGCCAACAGGACTATGGCAATGAGCAGTTCTTC. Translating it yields CASSQQDYGNEQFF.

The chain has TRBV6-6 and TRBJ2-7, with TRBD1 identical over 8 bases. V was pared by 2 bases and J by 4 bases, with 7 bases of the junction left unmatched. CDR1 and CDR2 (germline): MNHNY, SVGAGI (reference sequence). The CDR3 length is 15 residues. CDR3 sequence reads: CASSYEADRAYEQYF. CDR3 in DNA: TGTGCCAGCAGTTACGAGGCGGACAGGGCTTACGAGCAGTACTTC.

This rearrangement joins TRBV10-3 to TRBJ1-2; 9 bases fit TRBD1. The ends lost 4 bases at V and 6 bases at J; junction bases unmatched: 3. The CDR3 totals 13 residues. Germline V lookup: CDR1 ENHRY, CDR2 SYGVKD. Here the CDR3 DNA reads TGTGCCATCAGTGGGACAGGGGACCATGGCTACACCTTC. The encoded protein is CAISGTGDHGYTF.

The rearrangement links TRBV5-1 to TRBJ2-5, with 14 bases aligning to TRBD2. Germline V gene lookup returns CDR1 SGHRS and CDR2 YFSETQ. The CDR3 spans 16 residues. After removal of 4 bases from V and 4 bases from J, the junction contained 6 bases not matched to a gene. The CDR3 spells CASSGPGLAGAETQYF. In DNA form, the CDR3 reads TGCGCCAGCAGCGGGCCGGGACTAGCGGGAGCAGAGACCCAGTACTTC.

The CDR3 nucleotides read TGTGCCAGCAGTGATGGGACAGGGAGTGAAAAACTGTTTTTT. Translating gives CASSDGTGSEKLFF. The rearrangement links TRBV28 to TRBJ1-4; TRBD1 aligns across 9 bases. The length of the CDR3 is 14 residues. Germline loops: CDR1 MDHEN, CDR2 SYDVKM. Trimming cost V 5 bases and J 7 bases; bases outside gene matches: 5.

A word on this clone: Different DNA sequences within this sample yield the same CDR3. The CDR3 DNA is TGTGCCAGCAGTTTAGGCCATAACTATGGCTACACCTTC. Translated, it gives CASSLGHNYGYTF. This chain links TRBV28 with TRBJ1-2; D ambiguous. The germline V gene has CDR1 MDHEN and CDR2 SYDVKM. This CDR3 spans 13 amino acids. The V and J ends lost 2 bases and 1 base respectively, with 5 bases between them.

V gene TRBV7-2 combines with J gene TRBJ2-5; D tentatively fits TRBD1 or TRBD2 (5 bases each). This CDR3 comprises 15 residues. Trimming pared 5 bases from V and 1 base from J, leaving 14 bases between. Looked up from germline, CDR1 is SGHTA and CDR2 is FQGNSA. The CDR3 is CASSLSSGRQETQYF. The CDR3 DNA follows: TGTGCCAGCAGCCTCAGCTCGGGACGCCAAGAGACCCAGTACTTC.